A single sample is the source of the 22 T cell receptor beta chains below, sequenced in a study of T cells in Graves' hyperthyroidism and ophthalmopathy. Using RNA transcripts as the source, TCR beta CDR3 regions were amplified. During a first-round RT-PCR of the TCR CDR3, the HTBI primer set was used. One entry per CDR3 protein, called by TCRdb with MiXCR from the multiplex PCR reads. The table has about 300,000 distinct CDR3 sequences, roughly a fifth seen once; the top ten hold 35% to 45%. The specimen sequenced was blood. The receptors were sampled from a man aged 50 to 59 with Graves' ophthalmopathy.

The rearrangement links TRBV20-1 to TRBJ1-1, with TRBD1 matching over 11 bases. J lost 1 base, V lost 8 bases, and 6 bases had no gene match. Germline loops: CDR1 DFQATT, CDR2 SNEGSKA (reference sequence). CDR3 size: 14 residues. CDR3 sequence: CSPLGTGGNTEAFF. The DNA for the CDR3 is TGCAGTCCTCTCGGGACAGGGGGGAACACTGAAGCTTTCTTT.

This clonotype was picked up a small number of times. V and J are TRBV20-1 and TRBJ2-7; 10 bases agree with TRBD1. The V gene end was trimmed by 6 bases and the J gene end by 0 bases; junction bases not matched to a gene: 5. The CDR3 covers 14 residues. Germline CDR1 DFQATT, CDR2 SNEGSKA (reference sequence). CDR3 nucleotide sequence: TGCAGTGCGACCGGGACAGGGGCCTCCTACGAGCAGTACTTC. Translated: CSATGTGASYEQYF.

This chain uses TRBV15 with TRBJ2-3, with TRBD2 matching 9 bases. This CDR3 has 16 residues. Germline V gene sequence: CDR1 LNHNV, CDR2 YYDKDF (reference sequence). V was clipped by 5 bases and J by 2 bases; unmatched bases: 8. DNA for the CDR3: TGTGCCACCAGCTTTGGGCTAGCGGGGATCACAGATACGCAGTATTTT. It translates to CATSFGLAGITDTQYF.

This clonotype was picked up many times. V and J are TRBV2 and TRBJ2-5; D not resolved. This CDR3 is built from 16 residues. Looked up from germline, CDR1 is SNHLY and CDR2 is FYNNEI. Trimming shortened V by 2 bases and J by 2 bases, and 15 bases separated the two germline ends. The CDR3 spells CASSERPRHTQETQYF. CDR3 bases: TGTGCCAGCAGTGAAAGGCCCCGGCATACACAAGAGACCCAGTACTTC.

This clonotype was seen repeatedly, ten times or more. The rearrangement uses TRBV12-3 or TRBV12-4 and TRBJ1-2; 7 bases fit TRBD1. The CDR3 runs to 16 residues. V dropped 1 base and J dropped 1; count of bases not matched to a gene: 6. The CDR3 DNA is TGTGCCAGCAGTTTAGAGGGGGCAGGCTTTAACTATGGCTACACCTTC. The encoded protein is CASSLEGAGFNYGYTF.

This clonotype was found a few times. This chain connects TRBV2 to TRBJ2-7, with D perhaps TRBD1 (7 bases). Germline CDR1 and CDR2: SNHLY and FYNNEI. With 3 bases removed from V and 4 bases from J, the gap between germline ends came to 13 bases. There are 14 residues in the CDR3. The CDR3 sequence: CASSEPGGLYEQYF. The CDR3 DNA sequence: TGTGCCAGCAGTGAGCCAGGGGGGCTGTACGAGCAGTACTTC. Using reference TRBV2 and TRBJ2-7 for the parts outside the CDR3, the full variable domain is EPEVTQTPSHQVTQMGQEVILRCVPISNHLYFYWYRQILGQKVEFLVSFYNNEISEKSEIFDDQFSVERPDGSNFTLKIRSTKLEDSAMYFCASSEPGGLYEQYFGPGTRLTVT.

The table lists this clonotype with many counts. The J gene is TRBJ2-2, the V gene TRBV11-2, with unresolved D. The V end was cut by 0 bases, the J end by 8 bases, with 13 bases between. Looked up from germline, CDR1 is SGHAT and CDR2 is FQNNGV. This CDR3 is 15 amino acids long. The CDR3 DNA reads as TGTGCCAGCAGCTTAGATTTCCGACATGAAGGGGAGCTGTTTTTT. Amino acid sequence: CASSLDFRHEGELFF.

In this sample, this clonotype turned up many times. The genes are TRBV20-1 and TRBJ2-7, with a tentative D call TRBD2 (6 bases). Trimming took 2 bases from V and 7 from J, leaving 15 bases between them. CDR3 length equals 13 residues. The germline V gene encodes CDR1 DFQATT and CDR2 SNEGSKA (reference sequence). In DNA, the CDR3 is TGCAGTGCTAGAAGAACTAGCCCCCTGGAGCAGTACTTC. It codes for CSARRTSPLEQYF.

V gene TRBV6-5 combines with J gene TRBJ2-7; TRBD2 agrees at 7 bases. The germline gives CDR1 MNHEY, CDR2 SVGAGI. CDR3 length: 16 residues. V lost 3 bases, J lost 0 bases, and 8 bases stayed unmatched. Written as DNA, the CDR3 is TGTGCCAGCAGTTATGCCCTAGCGGAGAGCTCCTACGAGCAGTACTTC. Translating it yields CASSYALAESSYEQYF.

This chain uses TRBV7-9 with TRBJ2-7, with D possibly matching TRBD2 (5 bases). CDR1 SEHNR and CDR2 FQNEAQ come from the germline V gene (reference sequence). Trimming shortened V by 9 bases and J by 3 bases, and 18 bases separated the two germline ends. CDR3 length: 14 amino acids. CDR3 sequence: CASGSLGARYEQYF. As DNA, the CDR3 is TGTGCCAGTGGCTCACTAGGAGCCCGCTACGAGCAGTACTTC.

This chain uses TRBV27 with TRBJ2-7, with D perhaps matching TRBD2 (6 bases). Germline V gene sequence: CDR1 MNHEY, CDR2 SMNVEV (reference sequence). The CDR3 is 13 residues long. Trimming stripped 4 bases from V and 6 bases from J, with 13 bases between. CDR3 region: CASSSTSWGEQYF. The CDR3 DNA sequence: TGTGCCAGCAGTTCGACTAGTTGGGGCGAGCAGTACTTC.

The V gene is TRBV3-1, the J gene TRBJ1-2; tentatively, D is TRBD1 (5 bases). Germline values: CDR1 LGHDT, CDR2 YNNKEL (reference sequence). V lost 1 base to trimming and J lost 12 bases, with 15 bases between them. There are 13 residues in the CDR3. The CDR3 region has the DNA TGTGCCAGCAGCCAAGGCATGACAGTTTTCCACACCTTC. This encodes CASSQGMTVFHTF.

This clonotype has ten or more counts. The V gene is TRBV28, the J gene TRBJ1-1, with D possibly TRBD1 on 5 matching bases. Trimming left V 3 bases short and J 4 bases short, with 9 bases between. CDR3 length: 13 residues. Germline loops: CDR1 MDHEN, CDR2 SYDVKM. CDR3 sequence: CASSLQGATEAFF. DNA for the CDR3: TGTGCCAGCAGTTTGCAGGGCGCCACTGAAGCTTTCTTT.

In this sample, this clonotype turned up once. The rearrangement joins TRBV4-1 to TRBJ2-7; D is uncertain. The CDR3 is 14 residues long. Germline loops: CDR1 MGHRA, CDR2 YSYEKL. Trimming pared 1 base from V and 2 bases from J, leaving 9 bases between. The CDR3 DNA is TGCGCCAGCAGCCAAGTGGCCGAGGCCTACGAGCAGTACTTC. Translated, it gives CASSQVAEAYEQYF.

This clonotype was observed at least ten times. The rearrangement links TRBV7-2 to TRBJ2-5; D gene ambiguous. Germline-derived CDR1 and CDR2 are SGHTA and FQGNSA. The CDR3 consists of 14 residues. V lost 2 bases, J lost 5 bases, and 12 bases lay in between. CDR3 amino acids: CASSLRQNWETQYF. The CDR3 DNA follows: TGTGCCAGCAGCTTACGACAAAATTGGGAGACCCAGTACTTC.

This clonotype has at least ten counts. The J gene is TRBJ1-1, the V gene TRBV30; weak D call: TRBD1 (6 bases). Germline V gives CDR1 GTSNPN, CDR2 SVGIG (reference sequence). The CDR3 runs 16 residues. V lost 2 bases to trimming and J lost 3 bases, with 19 bases between them. The CDR3 loop reads CAWSYTGYSLHTEAFF. In DNA, the CDR3 is TGTGCCTGGAGTTACACAGGGTATAGTTTACACACTGAAGCTTTCTTT.

The chain uses TRBV5-1 and TRBJ2-5; D not resolved. Trimming shortened V by 2 bases and J by 4 bases, and 9 bases separated the two germline ends. Germline values: CDR1 SGHRS, CDR2 YFSETQ. This CDR3 spans 13 amino acids. CDR3 amino acids: CASSLTAPETQYF. The CDR3 bases are TGCGCCAGCAGCTTAACAGCGCCAGAGACCCAGTACTTC.

Regarding this clonotype: A read error may produce the germline difference seen at one junction end. The genes are TRBV5-1 and TRBJ2-3; D gene unclear. The CDR3 is 16 residues long. In germline, CDR1 is SGHRS, CDR2 YFSETQ. CDR3 nucleotides: TGCGCCGGCAGCTTGGTACACGTCTCTAGCACAGATACGCAGTATTTT. Amino acids: CAGSLVHVSSTDTQYF.

The CDR3 loop is CASSRAGLDQETQYF. The CDR3 DNA follows: TGCGCCAGCAGCAGGGCGGGACTAGATCAAGAGACCCAGTACTTC. The chain links TRBV4-1 to TRBJ2-5; 8 nucleotides line up with TRBD2. The V and J ends lost 5 bases and 2 bases, in that order; junction bases with no gene match: 7. This CDR3 has 15 amino acids. Looked up from germline, CDR1 is MGHRA and CDR2 is YSYEKL.

This clonotype has at least ten counts. The V and J genes are TRBV6-5 and TRBJ2-7; 8 bases fit TRBD1. The CDR3 has 17 residues. The V segment lost 0 bases and the J segment 0 bases; nucleotides outside the gene matches: 7. The germline V gene has CDR1 MNHEY and CDR2 SVGAGI. For the CDR3, the DNA is TGTGCCAGCAGTTACTCAAGTGGACAGGGTCACTCCTACGAGCAGTACTTC. Translated: CASSYSSGQGHSYEQYF.

In this sample, this clonotype turned up many times. This rearrangement joins TRBV7-9 to TRBJ2-1, with a weak D call TRBD2 (6 bases). Germline V gives CDR1 SEHNR, CDR2 FQNEAQ (reference sequence). V was trimmed by 6 bases and J by 4 bases, leaving 19 bases between them. The CDR3 spans 16 residues. The DNA of the CDR3 is TGTGCCAGCAGAATGGGGGGAGAGATAAGGTACAATGAGCAGTTCTTC. Encoded protein: CASRMGGEIRYNEQFF.

The table lists this clonotype with a few counts. The rearrangement joins TRBV20-1 to TRBJ2-7; a weak D match, TRBD2 (6 bases). Trimming left V 3 bases short and J 7 bases short, with 13 bases between. The CDR3 is made up of 12 amino acids. From germline, CDR1 is DFQATT and CDR2 SNEGSKA (reference sequence). CDR3 in DNA: TGCAGTGCTAGTAACGCGGGGTGGGAGCAGTACTTC. Translating it yields CSASNAGWEQYF.